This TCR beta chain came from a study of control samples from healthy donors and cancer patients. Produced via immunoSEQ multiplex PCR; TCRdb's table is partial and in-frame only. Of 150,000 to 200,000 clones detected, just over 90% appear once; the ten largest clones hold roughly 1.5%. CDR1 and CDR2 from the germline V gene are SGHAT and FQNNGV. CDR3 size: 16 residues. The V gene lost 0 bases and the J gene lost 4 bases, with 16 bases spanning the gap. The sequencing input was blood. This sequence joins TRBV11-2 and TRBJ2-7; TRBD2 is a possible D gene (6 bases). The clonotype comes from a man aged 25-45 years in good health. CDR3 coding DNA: TGTGCCAGCAGCTTAGATCGGGCCGGGAGCGCTTACGAGCAGTACTTC. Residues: CASSLDRAGSAYEQYF.